This entry features one T cell receptor (beta chain) sequence. Its antigen is still unknown. Profiling relied on immunoSEQ multiplex PCR, and the TCRdb table lists in-frame clones only, not all of them. This table has 4,500 to 7,000 clones, 65% to 70% appearing once. CDR1 SGHRS and CDR2 YFSETQ come from the germline V gene. The CDR3 has 15 amino acids. V lost 0 bases, J lost 0 bases, and 7 bases lay in between. This specimen belongs to a study of cytotoxic CD8 clonotypes in ibrutinib-treated CLL. Study-wide results and caveats: Clonality went up at the time of ibrutinib response, stayed stable in sustained remission, and later dropped back toward its baseline level at progression.

The sequencing used PBMCs, collected before ibrutinib treatment. The sequence derives from a human donor with chronic lymphocytic leukemia. The V call is TRBV5-1, the J call TRBJ1-5; no clear D. The CDR3 region has the DNA TGCGCCAGCAGCTTGGATGGATATAGCAATCAGCCCCAGCATTTT. Its protein is CASSLDGYSNQPQHF.